This T cell receptor (beta chain) emerged from a study of CD8 T cells in Susac syndrome. Study observations and caveats: The number of individuals included in the study's TCR sequencing and HLA analysis was acknowledged as relatively small.

The RNA, about 0.45 to 1 ug, was put through reverse transcription using random hexamers. The authors amplified TCR beta CDR3 across 54 Vbeta and 13 Jbeta using immunoSEQ multiplex PCR. In TCRdb, the immunoSEQ multiplex PCR reads were re-called with MiXCR into one record per CDR3 protein. This sample has 130,000 to 150,000 distinct CDR3 sequences, with approximately 94% found just once. In its sample, this clonotype was seen once. Its target is not known. Specimen: CD4+ T cells from PBMCs. This TCR derives from a human donor in good health.

The CDR3 loop reads CSAKFAGGDTQYF. The CDR3 nucleotides are TGCAGTGCTAAATTTGCGGGGGGAGATACGCAGTATTTT. This chain connects TRBV20-1 to TRBJ2-3; 8 bases match TRBD2. Germline CDR1 is DFQATT and CDR2 is SNEGSKA (reference sequence). Trimming cost V 4 bases and J 5 bases; bases outside gene matches: 5. The CDR3 runs to 13 residues.